The 25 T cell receptor beta chains given below trace back to one sample, sequenced in a study of blood T cell repertoires in COVID-19. Data came from immunoSEQ multiplex PCR; TCRdb stores just in-frame clones and leaves some out. The sample carries roughly 180,000 clones, about 85% recorded once. The sequencing input was peripheral blood. These receptors all stem from a man of 80 years or more with COVID-19, enrolled during active disease.

This rearrangement joins TRBV6-1 to TRBJ1-6; D is possibly TRBD1 (5 bases). The CDR3 loop spans 16 amino acids. Germline V CDR1 and CDR2: MNHNS, SASEGT. Trimming left V 3 bases short and J 10 bases short, with 19 bases between. The CDR3 DNA follows: TGTGCCAGCAGTGACAAGGGGAGGGCAGCGGGATCACCCCTCCACTTT. This encodes CASSDKGRAAGSPLHF.

This clone was detected a few times. The gene calls are TRBV6-4 and TRBJ1-2; D is uncertain. V dropped 4 bases and J dropped 4 bases, with 4 bases sitting between them. The CDR3 runs 11 residues. Germline V lookup: CDR1 MRHNA, CDR2 SNTAGT. CDR3 nucleotide sequence: TGTGCCAGCAGTGGTATCTATGGCTACACCTTC. Encoded protein: CASSGIYGYTF.

The rearrangement joins TRBV2 to TRBJ1-2; TRBD1 is a possible D gene (5 bases). Germline CDR1 SNHLY, CDR2 FYNNEI. The V gene lost 5 bases and the J gene lost 4 bases, with 14 bases spanning the gap. The CDR3 sequence is 14 residues long. The chain's CDR3 is CASSQFRDPYGYTF. Here the CDR3 DNA reads TGTGCCAGCAGTCAATTCAGGGATCCCTATGGCTACACCTTC. Full variable domain (rest looked up from reference TRBV2 and TRBJ1-2): EPEVTQTPSHQVTQMGQEVILRCVPISNHLYFYWYRQILGQKVEFLVSFYNNEISEKSEIFDDQFSVERPDGSNFTLKIRSTKLEDSAMYFCASSQFRDPYGYTFGSGTRLTVV.

CDR3 sequence reads: CASSQDSETGSPLHF. CDR3 DNA: TGTGCCAGCAGCCAAGATTCGGAGACAGGGTCACCCCTCCACTTT. V is TRBV3-1 (or the pseudogene TRBV3-2) and J is TRBJ1-6; 7 nucleotides line up with TRBD1. From germline, CDR1 is LGHDT and CDR2 YNNKEL (reference sequence). J lost 10 bases, V lost 0 bases, and 6 bases had no gene match. The length of the CDR3 is 15 residues.

This clone was seen a few times. V and J are TRBV4-1 and TRBJ1-4, with D perhaps matching TRBD1 (5 bases). CDR3 length: 16 amino acids. V gave up 4 bases and J gave up 9 bases, with 21 bases separating them. Germline CDR1 reads MGHRA; CDR2 reads YSYEKL. The chain's CDR3 is CASSLERQTGPQKLFF. In DNA, the CDR3 is TGCGCCAGCAGCCTAGAAAGACAGACTGGCCCCCAAAAACTGTTTTTT.

This chain uses TRBV6-1 with TRBJ1-5; perhaps TRBD1 as D (6 bases). V was pared by 2 bases and J by 3 bases, with 8 bases between. Germline V gene data show CDR1 as MNHNS and CDR2 as SASEGT. The CDR3 covers 14 residues. The CDR3 loop reads CASSETGLNQPQHF. Written as DNA, the CDR3 is TGTGCCAGCAGTGAAACAGGGCTCAATCAGCCCCAGCATTTT.

The V and J genes are TRBV28 and TRBJ2-7, with TRBD1 matching over 10 bases. The V segment lost 1 base and the J segment 5 bases; nucleotides outside the gene matches: 14. Germline lookup yields CDR1 MDHEN and CDR2 SYDVKM. CDR3 length equals 18 residues. The CDR3 DNA follows: TGTGCCAGCAGTTTATTTTTTCGGATCGGGACAGGGGCCCACGAGCAGTACTTC. Translated: CASSLFFRIGTGAHEQYF.

The chain links TRBV7-9 to TRBJ2-1; TRBD2 matches at 8 bases. CDR1 SEHNR and CDR2 FQNEAQ come from the germline V gene (reference sequence). CDR3 size: 18 residues. Unmatched junction bases numbered 8, after V lost 1 base and J lost 0 bases. This CDR3 is CASSLERGGGFSYNEQFF. CDR3 coding DNA: TGTGCCAGCAGCTTAGAAAGGGGCGGGGGGTTCTCCTACAATGAGCAGTTCTTC. The full variable domain, with the rest looked up from reference TRBV7-9 and TRBJ2-1, is DTGVSQNPRHKITKRGQNVTFRCDPISEHNRLYWYRQTLGQGPEFLTYFQNEAQLEKSRLLSDRFSAERPKGSFSTLEIQRTEQGDSAMYLCASSLERGGGFSYNEQFFGPGTRLTVL.

V usage is TRBV19 and J usage is TRBJ2-7; TRBD2 matches 10 bases. This CDR3 comprises 16 residues. Germline V lookup: CDR1 LNHDA, CDR2 SQIVND (reference sequence). The V segment lost 4 bases and the J segment 2 bases; nucleotides outside the gene matches: 8. In DNA form, the CDR3 reads TGTGCCAGTAGTACTATTCCAGCGGGGGGGCCCTACGAGCAGTACTTC. Its translation: CASSTIPAGGPYEQYF.

The chain joins TRBV9 to TRBJ2-2; 10 bases map to TRBD2. This CDR3 region has 15 residues. Trimming cost V 4 bases and J 4 bases; bases outside gene matches: 4. Germline values: CDR1 SGDLS, CDR2 YYNGEE. Here the CDR3 DNA reads TGTGCCAGCAGCCCCAGCGGGGGGGCCACCGGGGAGCTGTTTTTT. As protein: CASSPSGGATGELFF.

With respect to this clone: With a much larger clone just one base away, this may be a read error. The chain employs TRBV2 and TRBJ1-1; TRBD1 is a possible D gene (5 bases). Trimming stripped 6 bases from V and 1 base from J, with 6 bases between. This CDR3 comprises 12 residues. Germline CDR1 and CDR2: SNHLY and FYNNEI. CDR3 bases: TGTGCCAGCAGCGGACAGAACACTGAAGCTTTCTTT. Translation: CASSGQNTEAFF.

This chain uses TRBV14 with TRBJ2-7; D is perhaps TRBD2 (6 bases). The length of the CDR3 is 16 residues. V lost 3 bases, J lost 0 bases, and 15 bases lay in between. The germline gives CDR1 SGHDN, CDR2 FVKESK. CDR3 in DNA: TGTGCCAGCAGCCATGGGGGGACCACCTACTCCTACGAGCAGTACTTC. Translation: CASSHGGTTYSYEQYF. The full variable domain, in which reference TRBV14 and TRBJ2-7 provide the parts outside the CDR3, is EAGVTQFPSHSVIEKGQTVTLRCDPISGHDNLYWYRRVMGKEIKFLLHFVKESKQDESGMPNNRFLAERTGGTYSTLKVQPAELEDSGVYFCASSHGGTTYSYEQYFGPGTRLTVT.

V usage is TRBV4-3 and J usage is TRBJ1-3; D gene ambiguous. V was pared by 0 bases and J by 3 bases, with 12 bases between. Germline assignment: CDR1 LGHNA and CDR2 YSLEER. This CDR3 comprises 16 residues. This CDR3 reads CASSQEVRTYGNTIYF. The DNA of the CDR3 is TGCGCCAGCAGCCAAGAAGTGAGGACTTATGGAAACACCATATATTTT.

The chain is built from TRBV7-2 and TRBJ2-7; TRBD1 aligns across 10 bases. J lost 3 bases, V lost 5 bases, and 16 bases had no gene match. This CDR3 region has 18 residues. Looked up from germline, CDR1 is SGHTA and CDR2 is FQGNSA. The CDR3 DNA reads TGTGCCAGCAGCAAAGGCACTTTACGAGGGACAGGGGACTACGAGCAGTACTTC. This sequence encodes CASSKGTLRGTGDYEQYF.

The genes are TRBV2 and TRBJ1-4; D unresolved. CDR3 length: 13 amino acids. Between the trimmed V and J ends, which lost 6 bases and 7 bases, there was a span of 12 bases. Germline assignment: CDR1 SNHLY and CDR2 FYNNEI. In nucleotides, the CDR3 is TGTGCCAGCAGGACCTCGGAGGTTGAAAAACTGTTTTTT. This sequence encodes CASRTSEVEKLFF. Combining the CDR3 with reference TRBV2 and TRBJ1-4 gives the whole variable domain EPEVTQTPSHQVTQMGQEVILRCVPISNHLYFYWYRQILGQKVEFLVSFYNNEISEKSEIFDDQFSVERPDGSNFTLKIRSTKLEDSAMYFCASRTSEVEKLFFGSGTQLSVL.

The chain has TRBV7-8 and TRBJ2-2, with unresolved D. V lost 6 bases and J lost 0, with 8 bases in between. Looked up from germline, CDR1 is SGHVS and CDR2 is FQNEAQ. The CDR3 totals 14 residues. DNA for the CDR3: TGTGCCAGCAGGAGTTTAGCGAACACCGGGGAGCTGTTTTTT. It specifies CASRSLANTGELFF.

The genes are TRBV19 and TRBJ1-1, with 8 bases lining up with TRBD1. The CDR3 runs to 15 residues. Germline CDR1 reads LNHDA; CDR2 reads SQIVND (reference sequence). J gave up 4 bases and V 5 bases, and 9 bases lay outside the gene matches. The CDR3 spells CASSGLQGVGTEAFF. CDR3 sequence (DNA): TGTGCCAGTAGTGGATTACAGGGGGTTGGCACTGAAGCTTTCTTT.

The V call is TRBV18, the J call TRBJ1-1; the D is unclear. Germline-derived CDR1 and CDR2 are KGHSH and LQKENI. V was pared by 0 bases and J by 5 bases, with 16 bases between. This CDR3 region has 16 residues. DNA for the CDR3: TGTGCCAGCTCACCACCGGGAGGCGCTCGAGGAACTGAAGCTTTCTTT. Its translation is CASSPPGGARGTEAFF.

The sample holds one count of this clone. The chain uses TRBV4-1 and TRBJ2-1; perhaps TRBD2 as D (6 bases). CDR3 length: 15 residues. Per germline, CDR1 MGHRA and CDR2 YSYEKL. Trimming took 4 bases from V and 3 from J, leaving 13 bases between them. CDR3: CASSLSLANYNEQFF. The CDR3 region has the DNA TGCGCCAGCAGCCTTAGTCTAGCGAACTACAATGAGCAGTTCTTC.

This rearrangement joins TRBV10-3 to TRBJ1-5, with D possibly being TRBD1 (6 bases). The CDR3 runs 13 residues. V was shortened by 8 bases and J by 1 base, with 9 bases between the two germline ends. Germline CDR1 is ENHRY and CDR2 is SYGVKD. For the CDR3, the DNA is TGTGCCATCTCAGGGGCCAGCAATCAGCCCCAGCATTTT. It translates to CAISGASNQPQHF.

Only a few counts were recorded for this clone. The chain carries TRBV7-9 and TRBJ1-5, with 7 bases lining up with TRBD1. Germline lookup yields CDR1 SEHNR and CDR2 FQNEAQ (reference sequence). V was pared by 4 bases and J by 5 bases, with 5 bases of the junction left unmatched. The CDR3 consists of 14 residues. CDR3 amino acids: CASSSTGSDQPQHF. In DNA, the CDR3 is TGTGCCAGCAGCTCGACAGGGTCCGATCAGCCCCAGCATTTT.

This chain joins TRBV6-5 and TRBJ1-2, with 7 bases fitting TRBD1. Germline V gives CDR1 MNHEY, CDR2 SVGAGI. The junction had 8 bases not matched to a gene; V was cut back by 0 bases and J by 4 bases. The CDR3 totals 16 residues. The CDR3 nucleotides read TGTGCCAGCAGTTACTCTTTCACAGGGGTTTCCTATGGCTACACCTTC. The encoded protein is CASSYSFTGVSYGYTF.

The rearrangement links TRBV28 to TRBJ1-6; unclear D gene. V lost 0 bases, J lost 4 bases, and 10 bases lay in between. This CDR3 is 16 amino acids long. The germline V gene has CDR1 MDHEN and CDR2 SYDVKM. The CDR3 reads CASSLWGASYNSPLHF. The CDR3 bases are TGTGCCAGCAGTTTATGGGGCGCGAGTTATAATTCACCCCTCCACTTT.

The chain recombines TRBV6-6 with TRBJ1-3; no definite D call. The V and J ends lost 4 bases and 0 bases respectively, with 7 bases between them. The V gene's germline CDR1 is MNHNY and CDR2 SVGAGI (reference sequence). CDR3 length: 14 amino acids. The CDR3 sequence: CASSSTASGNTIYF. CDR3 nucleotide sequence: TGTGCCAGCAGTTCTACAGCCTCTGGAAACACCATATATTTT.

CDR3 bases: TGTGCCAGCAGCGAAATCAACCGGGACAGGGCTCACGAGCAGTACTTC. Translated: CASSEINRDRAHEQYF. The V call is TRBV6-1, the J call TRBJ2-7; 9 bases map to TRBD1. The trim removed 6 bases at V and 5 bases at J, leaving 14 bases unmatched. The CDR3 extends over 16 amino acids. Germline V gene sequence: CDR1 MNHNS, CDR2 SASEGT.